This T cell receptor (beta chain) is from a study of post-analysis software for immune sequencing data. At the level of the study: Relapsing-remitting, secondary progressive and progressive-relapsing forms of multiple sclerosis all featured among disease courses.

The germline CDR1 and CDR2 sequences are MDHEN and SYDVKM. CDR3 length: 15 residues. V trimming: 6 bases; J trimming: 4 bases; junction bases outside the gene matches: 5. General observations from the study: Compared with controls, patients had more of about 5 TRBV segments, including TRBV5-6, TRBV5-1 and TRBV20-1. In multiple sclerosis, normalized Chao1 diversity was significantly below that of controls. The authors found that F measure strongly co-clustered same-batch samples.

Unique molecular identifiers were built into the TCR beta cDNA libraries. The T cell input of about 1 to 10 million gave roughly 500,000 cDNA molecules. TCRdb re-analysed the PCR reads in MiXCR, keeping a single row per CDR3 protein. The sample records about 770,000 distinct CDR3 sequences, around 45% being singletons. Comment on this clonotype: What it recognizes is unknown.

Sequenced sample: blood. This TCR came from a girl under 18 with multiple sclerosis. The genes are TRBV28 and TRBJ2-3; 12 bases fit TRBD2. The CDR3 DNA reads as TGTGCCAGCAGCGCCGGACTAGCGGGGCCAGATACGCAGTATTTT. Translation: CASSAGLAGPDTQYF.